A selection of T cell receptor beta chains follows, all from one sample in a study of a mutant IDH1 vaccine in newly diagnosed glioma. The assay was immunoSEQ multiplex PCR, and TCRdb's table has in-frame clones only and misses some. The data show about 94,000 clones, about 90% seen once. Antigens of these TCRs are unknown. Here the sequenced sample was PBMCs, taken from a glioma patient whose treatment included an IDH1 peptide vaccine. These receptors all stem from a woman between 45 and 65 years old with glioma. Each CDR3 is given with its conserved first and last residue. The order of the fields is D gene, clone size, V gene, J gene, CDR3 protein, CDR3 DNA. The D gene is left open where the match is weak. Only part of the rows carry a size: once, few, many, or a class if the clone is expanded.

>.|.|TRBV19|TRBJ2-7
CASSITYSYEQYF
TGTGCCAGTAGTATAACCTACTCCTACGAGCAGTACTTC
>.|.|TRBV6-1|TRBJ2-3
CASSELGFTDTQYF
TGTGCCAGCAGTGAATTAGGGTTCACAGATACGCAGTATTTT
>TRBD2|.|TRBV28|TRBJ2-1
CASLWTSGANEQFF
TGTGCCTCCCTCTGGACTAGCGGGGCCAATGAGCAGTTCTTC
>TRBD1|once|TRBV19|TRBJ1-2
CASTKGTGKNYGYTF
TGTGCCAGTACCAAGGGGACAGGGAAGAACTATGGCTACACCTTC
>.|.|TRBV18|TRBJ2-2
CASSPLGEMNTGELFF
TGTGCCAGCTCACCTCTTGGGGAGATGAACACCGGGGAGCTGTTTTTT
>.|.|TRBV6-5|TRBJ1-6
CASSSRVMSSPLHF
TGTGCCAGCAGCTCCAGGGTTATGAGTTCACCCCTCCACTTT
>.|.|TRBV4-1|TRBJ2-2
CASKRTENTGELFF
TGCGCCAGCAAGCGGACCGAAAACACCGGGGAGCTGTTTTTT
>.|.|TRBV5-5|TRBJ2-5
CASSLGFFQETQYF
TGTGCCAGCAGCTTGGGATTCTTTCAAGAGACCCAGTACTTC
>.|.|TRBV2|TRBJ1-1
CASRLTVNTEAFF
TGTGCCAGCAGATTGACAGTTAACACTGAAGCTTTCTTT
>.|once|TRBV12-5|TRBJ2-5
CASGRDQETQYF
TGTGCTAGTGGTCGCGACCAAGAGACCCAGTACTTC
>TRBD2|.|TRBV9|TRBJ2-2
CASSVGLAGTNTGELFF
TGTGCCAGCAGCGTAGGCCTAGCGGGAACGAACACCGGGGAGCTGTTTTTT
>TRBD1|.|TRBV29-1|TRBJ2-1
CSVEPADREYNEQFF
TGCAGCGTTGAGCCTGCGGACAGGGAGTACAATGAGCAGTTCTTC
>TRBD2|.|TRBV29-1|TRBJ2-1
CSAELAGGYNEQFF
TGCAGCGCGGAACTAGCGGGAGGCTACAATGAGCAGTTCTTC
>.|.|TRBV5-4|TRBJ2-7
CASSGSTTGTYEQYF
TGTGCCAGCAGCGGTTCAACCACAGGGACCTACGAGCAGTACTTC
>.|.|TRBV19|TRBJ2-7
CASNDNSYEQYF
TGTGCCAGTAATGACAATTCCTACGAGCAGTACTTC
>.|once|TRBV7-9|TRBJ1-2
CASIEGTPRAYGYTF
TGTGCCAGCATTGAGGGGACACCAAGGGCCTATGGCTACACCTTC
>TRBD2|.|TRBV28|TRBJ2-1
CASSFSNSGKDEQFF
TGTGCCAGCAGTTTCAGTAATAGCGGGAAAGATGAGCAGTTCTTC
>.|.|TRBV15|TRBJ2-5
CATSRVAGEETQYF
TGTGCCACCAGCAGAGTAGCCGGGGAAGAGACCCAGTACTTC
>.|.|TRBV5-1|TRBJ2-1
CASSLENREQFF
TGCGCCAGCAGCTTGGAGAACCGGGAGCAGTTCTTC
>.|.|TRBV4-2|TRBJ1-1
CASSLGTENTEAFF
TGTGCCAGCAGCCTAGGGACGGAAAACACTGAAGCTTTCTTT
>.|.|TRBV27|TRBJ1-2
CASSSLGGRIANYGYTF
TGTGCCAGCAGCTCCCTTGGGGGACGGATAGCTAACTATGGCTACACCTTC
>.|.|TRBV5-1|TRBJ1-2
CASSAGGGYGYTF
TGCGCCAGCAGTGCGGGGGGCGGCTATGGCTACACCTTC
>.|.|TRBV11-2|TRBJ2-7
CASSPPLYEQYF
TGTGCCAGCAGCCCCCCCCTCTACGAGCAGTACTTC
>.|.|TRBV23-1|TRBJ2-5
CASNLQETQYF
TGCGCCAGCAATTTACAAGAGACCCAGTACTTC
>.|.|TRBV5-1|TRBJ2-4
CASSLQWGTVAKNIQYF
TGCGCCAGCAGCTTGCAGTGGGGCACCGTCGCCAAAAACATTCAGTACTTC
>TRBD1|.|TRBV27|TRBJ1-5
CASSPQGASQPQHF
TGTGCCAGCAGTCCACAGGGGGCTAGTCAGCCCCAGCATTTT
>.|.|TRBV5-1|TRBJ2-3
CASSSGTSTDTQYF
TGCGCCAGCAGCTCTGGGACTAGCACAGATACGCAGTATTTT
>.|.|TRBV27|TRBJ1-3
CASSLNQVSGNTIYF
TGTGCCAGCAGTTTAAACCAGGTCTCTGGAAACACCATATATTTT
>TRBD1|.|TRBV7-9|TRBJ1-2
CASSPTGGDYGYTF
TGTGCCAGCAGCCCGACAGGGGGCGACTATGGCTACACCTTC
>TRBD2|once|TRBV28|TRBJ2-3
CASREGGSTDTQYF
TGTGCCTCCCGGGAGGGCGGGAGCACAGATACGCAGTATTTT
>TRBD2|once|TRBV6-1|TRBJ2-7
CASSEAPGGSYEQYF
TGTGCCAGCAGTGAAGCGCCGGGGGGGAGCTACGAGCAGTACTTC
>.|.|TRBV5-1|TRBJ2-5
CASSFSPGGQETQYF
TGCGCCAGCAGCTTCAGCCCGGGCGGACAAGAGACCCAGTACTTC
>.|.|TRBV4-2|TRBJ2-5
CASSQESRVETQYF
TGTGCCAGCAGCCAAGAAAGCAGGGTTGAGACCCAGTACTTC
>.|once|TRBV28|TRBJ1-5
CASSLGGNPTVHF
TGTGCCAGCAGTTTGGGGGGGAACCCCACAGTGCATTTT
>.|.|TRBV18|TRBJ2-1
CASSPTSSYNEQFF
TGTGCCAGCTCACCGACGAGCTCCTACAATGAGCAGTTCTTC
>.|.|TRBV4-1|TRBJ2-7
CASSQDHRITYEQYF
TGCGCCAGCAGCCAAGATCACAGGATCACCTACGAGCAGTACTTC
>.|.|TRBV5-1|TRBJ2-5
CASSTIVGETQYF
TGCGCCAGCAGCACGATAGTAGGCGAGACCCAGTACTTC
>.|.|TRBV6-6|TRBJ2-5
CASSYHGQQETQYF
TGTGCCAGCAGTTACCATGGACAGCAAGAGACCCAGTACTTC
>TRBD1|.|TRBV5-4|TRBJ2-5
CASSLGQGAWETQYF
TGTGCCAGCAGCTTGGGACAGGGGGCTTGGGAGACCCAGTACTTC
>.|.|TRBV30|TRBJ1-4
CAWSPNEKLFF
TGTGCCTGGAGTCCAAATGAAAAACTGTTTTTT
>.|once|TRBV9|TRBJ2-7
CASSAEHGKQYF
TGTGCCAGCAGCGCGGAACACGGGAAGCAGTACTTC
>.|.|TRBV5-1|TRBJ2-3
CASSSRVDTQYF
TGCGCCAGCAGCTCCCGGGTAGATACGCAGTATTTT
>TRBD2|.|TRBV27|TRBJ2-1
CASSLASGRARNEQFF
TGTGCCAGCAGTCTGGCGAGCGGGAGGGCTCGGAATGAGCAGTTCTTC
>.|.|TRBV13|TRBJ2-2
CASSFTFGELFF
TGTGCCAGCAGCTTCACTTTCGGGGAGCTGTTTTTT
>TRBD2|.|TRBV30|TRBJ2-7
CAWSVFRTSSYEQYF
TGTGCCTGGAGTGTTTTCAGGACTAGCTCCTACGAGCAGTACTTC
>.|.|TRBV19|TRBJ1-2
CASSLRGPDGYTF
TGTGCCAGTAGTCTCAGGGGTCCGGATGGCTACACCTTC